Listed here is a single T cell receptor beta chain. What antigen it recognizes has not been identified. Per-nucleotide qualities are absent, and no much larger clonotype sits a single base away. Taken from cysteine to phenylalanine, the CDR3 has 16 residues. The retained sequence is limited to the CDR3, 48 bases, with the frame set at the first base. V and J are truncated by 0 bases and 2 bases respectively, leaving an intervening sequence of 11 bases. The germline V gene gives CDR1 as SGHTA and CDR2 as FQGNSA. The data were obtained in a study of cytotoxic CD8 clonotypes in ibrutinib-treated CLL (dated by TCRdb to about 2021). Looking at the study overall: In this cohort, 15 patients were treatment-naive and approximately 10 were relapsed/refractory, while some 18 had unmutated IGHV. Responses were partial in around 24 patients and complete in 2; after median around 65 months follow-up, about 14 stayed in remission and some twelve progressed. Samples at response were collected after a median of about 11 months of treatment, with a range of about 6 to 36 months. An average of around 250,000 productive templates and about 100,000 productive rearrangements was obtained per sample. Of the 90 or so participants in the trial, 20 to 30 had longitudinal samples available. Cryopreserved peripheral blood mononuclear cells were obtained prior to treatment, at the time of response, and at either disease progression or sustained remission. All remission and progressive disease samples were collected while patients were still receiving ibrutinib.

For TCR beta library preparation, roughly 2.1 micrograms of genomic DNA were isolated from cryopreserved PBMCs. Longitudinal blood samples from CLL patients receiving ibrutinib monotherapy were subjected to high-throughput TCR beta sequencing. The patients took part in an open-label, single-center phase 2 trial of ibrutinib monotherapy. On a MiSeq, deep resolution sequencing aimed for a depth between 1 in 1 million and 1 in 200,000 T cells, with each clonotype covered 10x on average. The immunoSEQ hsTCRB Kit was used to generate the TCR beta libraries. Per the original workflow: ImmunoSEQ Data Assistant and ImmunoSEQ Analyzer were used for data analysis, and V, D and J genes were assigned according to IMGT definitions. Clonality was computed as one minus normalized Shannon entropy of productive rearrangement frequencies, ranging from 0 to 1. Only overrepresented clonotypes making up at least 0.05% of the repertoire of each patient were included in the public clonotype analysis. Some 14 age-matched healthy donor repertoires from immuneACCESS served as clonality controls. TCRdb took this table from immuneACCESS and kept in-frame rearrangements with V and J called. Such tables lack part of the clones; where checked against another copy, unresolved V genes explain under half of the gap, and the rest is unexplained. The V and J calls and the clone size are those of that table, but D and trimming were determined from the DNA. Within this sample are fewer than 400,000 clones, with 60% to 80% of them counted one time only. The ten largest make up approximately 6% of the sample.

Beyond this particular receptor, the publication reports: Baseline clonality was found to be higher than that of age-matched healthy donors and was strongly correlated with circulating CD8+ T-cell counts. Clonality rose at ibrutinib response, remained stable during sustained remission, and dropped back toward baseline at progression. Public clonotypes were found to be uncommon and were observed to contract or remain stable during treatment; the increase in clonality was shown to reflect expansion of private clonotypes at ibrutinib response. Sampling times were not matched between patients in sustained remission and patients whose disease was progressing, and lymph node repertoires were not examined.

The starting material was PBMCs, obtained after 36 months of ibrutinib treatment. The chain is encoded by TRBV7-2 joined to TRBJ1-5, with TRBD1 tentatively as D gene (6 bases match). This receptor was obtained from a human donor with chronic lymphocytic leukemia. The CDR3 is CASSLASSGGNQPQHF. The DNA is as follows: TGTGCCAGCAGCTTAGCATCCTCAGGGGGCAATCAGCCCCAGCATTTT.